The rows below give T cell receptor beta chains drawn from one sample of a study of blood T cells in healthy people across ages. TCRdb passed the 5' RACE reads through MiXCR, listing each CDR3 protein once. The sample has hundreds of thousands of distinct CDR3 sequences; about a third are singletons. Sequenced sample: blood. These receptors were taken from a woman of 80 years or more in good health. Both conserved end residues are part of each CDR3. Each record gives: J gene, V gene, D gene, clone size, CDR3 DNA, CDR3 protein. The D gene is left open where the match is weak. Rows give clone size only sometimes, using once, few, many, or a class for an expanded clone.

TRBJ2-1 TRBV29-1 TRBD1 few TGCAGCATTTCGGACAAGACAGGGAATGAGCAGTTCTTC CSISDKTGNEQFF
TRBJ1-1 TRBV5-5 TRBD1 . TGTGCCAGCAGCTTGACAGGGGGCGAGAGGTCTGAAGCTTTCTTT CASSLTGGERSEAFF
TRBJ2-7 TRBV7-9 TRBD1 . TGTGCCAGCAGCGGAGCTATGGACAGGGGCTCCTACGAGCAGTACTTC CASSGAMDRGSYEQYF
TRBJ2-2 TRBV12-3/TRBV12-4 TRBD2 . TGTGCCAGCAGTTTAATGGCGGGGGTAAACACCGGGGAGCTGTTTTTT CASSLMAGVNTGELFF
TRBJ1-6 TRBV20-1 TRBD1 many TGCAGTGCTACTACAGGGGGCAACGCGGCCCTCCACTTT CSATTGGNAALHF
TRBJ2-1 TRBV20-1 . few TGCAGTGCTACATCGTATCGGCCCAGTAGGGGACCAAGCTCCTACAATGAGCAGTTCTTC CSATSYRPSRGPSSYNEQFF
TRBJ1-2 TRBV20-1 . . TGCAGTGCTGGTACAGGAGATAACTATGGCTACACCTTC CSAGTGDNYGYTF
TRBJ2-5 TRBV29-1 . few TGCAGCGTGGTGGGATGGGAGGAACAAGAGACCCAGTACTTC CSVVGWEEQETQYF
TRBJ1-2 TRBV20-1 . . TGCAGTGCTTCCCTAGACAGGATAAACTATGGCTACACCTTC CSASLDRINYGYTF
TRBJ2-7 TRBV20-1 . few TGCAGCGCGGGGTTTCCGGACGAGCAGTACTTC CSAGFPDEQYF
TRBJ2-7 TRBV28 . many TGTGCCAGCAGTTTTGCAGGGAACCCAATCTACGAGCAGTACTTC CASSFAGNPIYEQYF
TRBJ1-5 TRBV3-1 TRBD1 many TGTGCCAGCAGCGACAGGGGGCTCGGTCAGCCCCAGCATTTT CASSDRGLGQPQHF
TRBJ2-5 TRBV7-2 TRBD2 . TGTGCCAGCAGCTTGGGGCGCGGGAGTTACCAAGAGACCCAGTACTTC CASSLGRGSYQETQYF
TRBJ2-7 TRBV7-2 TRBD1 many TGTGCCAGCAGCTTAGACCTCGGGACAGGGAGCTACGAGCAGTACTTC CASSLDLGTGSYEQYF
TRBJ2-3 TRBV19 . . TGTGCCAGTAGTACGGACGGAGGGGTGGCAGATACGCAGTATTTT CASSTDGGVADTQYF
TRBJ2-5 TRBV20-1 TRBD2 many TGCAGTGCTTCGCGACTAGCGGGGGGGCGCCAAGAGACCCAGTACTTC CSASRLAGGRQETQYF
TRBJ2-1 TRBV18 TRBD2 many TGTGCCAGCTCAATGACTAGCGGGGGGGCATTTGAGCAGTTCTTC CASSMTSGGAFEQFF
TRBJ1-2 TRBV20-1 TRBD1 . TGCAGTGCTAGGGACAGGGAAAGCTACACCTTC CSARDRESYTF
TRBJ2-3 TRBV4-1 TRBD2 . TGCGCCAGCAGCCAAGTTCCCGGGAGGGCGATGGGCACAGATACGCAGTATTTT CASSQVPGRAMGTDTQYF
TRBJ2-7 TRBV21-1 . many TGTGCCAGCAGCGATAACTATAACTACGAGCAGTACTTC CASSDNYNYEQYF
TRBJ2-7 TRBV5-1 TRBD2 many TGCGCCAGCAGCTTAGGGACTAGCGGGGCCTACGAGCAGTACTTC CASSLGTSGAYEQYF
TRBJ1-1 TRBV20-1 . few TGCAGTGCCCCAGCGTTAAACACTGAAGCTTTCTTT CSAPALNTEAFF
TRBJ1-2 TRBV4-3 . many TGCGCCAGCAGCCACGGGGGGGGTTTTGGTGGCTACACCTTC CASSHGGGFGGYTF
TRBJ2-1 TRBV5-1 . many TGCGCCAGCAGCTACGGGGGAATGGGCAATGAGCAGTTCTTC CASSYGGMGNEQFF
TRBJ1-1 TRBV12-3/TRBV12-4 TRBD1 . TGTGCCAGCACCCCGGACAGGAGTAACACTGAAGCTTTCTTT CASTPDRSNTEAFF
TRBJ2-5 TRBV20-1 . . TGCAGTGCTGGGGGGACAGCCAAAGAGACCCAGTACTTC CSAGGTAKETQYF
TRBJ1-4 TRBV5-1 . few TGCGCCAGCAGCTTGTCTGGTCAACGTGAAAAACTGTTTTTT CASSLSGQREKLFF